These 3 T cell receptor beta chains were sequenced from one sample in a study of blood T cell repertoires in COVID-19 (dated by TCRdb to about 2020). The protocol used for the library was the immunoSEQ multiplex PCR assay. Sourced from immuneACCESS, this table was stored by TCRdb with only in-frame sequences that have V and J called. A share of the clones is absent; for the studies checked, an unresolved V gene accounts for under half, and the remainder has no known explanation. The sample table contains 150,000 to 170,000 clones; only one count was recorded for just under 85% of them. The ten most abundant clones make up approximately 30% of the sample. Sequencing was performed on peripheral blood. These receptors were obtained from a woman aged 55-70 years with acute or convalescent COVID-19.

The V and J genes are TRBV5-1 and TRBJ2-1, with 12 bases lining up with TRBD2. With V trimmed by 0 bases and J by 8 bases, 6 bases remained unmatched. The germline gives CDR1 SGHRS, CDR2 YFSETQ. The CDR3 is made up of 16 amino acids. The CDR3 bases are TGCGCCAGCAGCTTGGGACTAGCGGGAGTGGTCTATGAGCAGTTCTTC. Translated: CASSLGLAGVVYEQFF.

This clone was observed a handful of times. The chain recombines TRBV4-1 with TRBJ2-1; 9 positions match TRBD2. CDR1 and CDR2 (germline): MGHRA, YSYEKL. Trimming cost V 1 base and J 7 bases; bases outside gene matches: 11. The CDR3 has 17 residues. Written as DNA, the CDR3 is TGCGCCAGCAGCCAAGTTAACTTGGGACTAGCTGAGAATGAGCAGTTCTTC. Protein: CASSQVNLGLAENEQFF.

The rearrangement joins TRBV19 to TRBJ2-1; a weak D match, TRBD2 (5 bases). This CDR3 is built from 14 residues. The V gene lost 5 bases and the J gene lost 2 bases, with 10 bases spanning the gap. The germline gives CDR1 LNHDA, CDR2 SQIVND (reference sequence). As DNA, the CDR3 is TGTGCCAGTAGTCCAACGACTACCTACAATGAGCAGTTCTTC. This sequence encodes CASSPTTTYNEQFF.